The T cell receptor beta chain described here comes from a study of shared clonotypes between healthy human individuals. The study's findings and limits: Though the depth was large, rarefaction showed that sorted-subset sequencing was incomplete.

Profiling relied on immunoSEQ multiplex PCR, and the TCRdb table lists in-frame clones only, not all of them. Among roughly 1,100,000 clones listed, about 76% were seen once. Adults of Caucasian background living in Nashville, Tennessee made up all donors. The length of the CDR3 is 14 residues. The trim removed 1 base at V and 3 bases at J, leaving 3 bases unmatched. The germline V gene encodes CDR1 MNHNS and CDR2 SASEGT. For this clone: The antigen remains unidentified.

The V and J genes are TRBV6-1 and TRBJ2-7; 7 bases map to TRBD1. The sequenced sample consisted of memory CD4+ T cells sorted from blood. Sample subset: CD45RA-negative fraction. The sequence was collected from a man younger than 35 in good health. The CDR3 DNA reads TGTGCCAGCAGTGAAGAAGCAGGGGGCTACGAGCAGTACTTC. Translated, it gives CASSEEAGGYEQYF.